These 20 T cell receptor beta chains originate from one sample sequenced in a study of shared clonotypes between healthy human individuals (dated by TCRdb to the early 2020s). Library method: the immunoSEQ multiplex PCR assay. The immuneACCESS repertoire file appears here via TCRdb, limited to in-frame rearrangements. These files lack a portion of the clones; in checked studies, under half of the deficit traces to unresolved V genes, and the cause of the others is not known. The sample table holds under 1,100,000 clones, of which about 76% were seen once. 1.4% to 1.5% of the sample lies in the top ten. Sample: memory CD4+ T cells sorted from blood. Per the publication, the cell subset or site label means: CD45RA-negative fraction. These receptors were obtained from a young man in good health.

The chain employs TRBV30 and TRBJ1-4, with a tentative D call TRBD1 (5 bases). This CDR3 comprises 15 residues. Germline CDR1 GTSNPN, CDR2 SVGIG (reference sequence). V was trimmed by 0 bases and J by 5 bases, leaving 13 bases between them. The CDR3 sequence is CAWSVGRGENEKLFF. The CDR3 nucleotides read TGTGCCTGGAGTGTCGGAAGGGGTGAGAATGAAAAACTGTTTTTT.

The chain employs TRBV13 and TRBJ2-7, with 13 positions matching TRBD2. Germline lookup yields CDR1 PRHDT and CDR2 FYEKMQ (reference sequence). The CDR3 has 16 amino acids. Unmatched junction bases numbered 2, after V lost 0 bases and J lost 3 bases. The CDR3, as DNA: TGTGCCAGCAGCTTAGGGGGACTAGCGGGAAGCTACGAGCAGTACTTC. It is translated as CASSLGGLAGSYEQYF.

This clone was seen once. The chain is built from TRBV15 and TRBJ1-2; perhaps TRBD1 as D (6 bases). In germline, CDR1 is LNHNV, CDR2 YYDKDF (reference sequence). Trimming shortened V by 5 bases and J by 5 bases, and 12 bases separated the two germline ends. This CDR3 contains 13 residues. The CDR3: CATSGGQDYGYTF. As DNA, the CDR3 is TGTGCCACCAGCGGGGGGCAGGATTATGGCTACACCTTC. The variable domain in full, with the rest retrieved from reference TRBV15 and TRBJ1-2, is DAMVIQNPRYQVTQFGKPVTLSCSQTLNHNVMYWYQQKSSQAPKLLFHYYDKDFNNEADTPDNFQSRRPNTSFCFLDIRSPGLGDTAMYLCATSGGQDYGYTFGSGTRLTVV.

The V call is TRBV6-1, the J call TRBJ1-4, with D possibly matching TRBD1 (5 bases). The germline V gene encodes CDR1 MNHNS and CDR2 SASEGT. The germline V and J ends were trimmed by 3 bases and 6 bases, with 14 bases remaining between them. The CDR3 loop spans 15 amino acids. CDR3 amino acids: CASSDIKGRDEKLFF. DNA of the CDR3: TGTGCCAGCAGTGATATCAAGGGGAGAGATGAAAAACTGTTTTTT.

The gene calls are TRBV5-4 and TRBJ2-3, with TRBD2 identical over 9 bases. CDR1 and CDR2 from the germline V gene are SGHNT and YYREEE (reference sequence). This CDR3 is built from 14 residues. Germline trimming cut 6 bases from V and 9 bases from J; bases unmatched to any gene: 11. The DNA of the CDR3 is TGTGCCAGCAAGGAGGCGGGAGGGCCTAACACGCAGTATTTT. Its protein product is CASKEAGGPNTQYF.

V is TRBV28 and J is TRBJ2-4, with D unclear. V lost 5 bases and J lost 0, with 17 bases in between. Germline lookup yields CDR1 MDHEN and CDR2 SYDVKM. This CDR3 is built from 17 residues. CDR3: CASSPPGEWAAKNIQYF. In nucleotides, the CDR3 is TGTGCCAGCAGTCCCCCGGGTGAGTGGGCAGCCAAAAACATTCAGTACTTC.

This clone appeared a single time. This sequence joins TRBV7-2 and TRBJ1-3; D possibly corresponds to TRBD1 (5 bases). This CDR3 has 16 residues. In germline, CDR1 is SGHTA, CDR2 FQGNSA. The V end lost 5 bases, the J end lost 0 bases, and 14 bases lay between the germline ends. CDR3 amino acids: CASSLSQGSSGNTIYF. In DNA, the CDR3 is TGTGCCAGCAGCCTCTCCCAGGGCAGCTCTGGAAACACCATATATTTT.

The V call is TRBV28, the J call TRBJ2-7; 9 bases match TRBD1. This CDR3 comprises 15 residues. The V gene end was trimmed by 10 bases and the J gene end by 3 bases; junction bases not matched to a gene: 13. Germline V CDR1 and CDR2: MDHEN, SYDVKM. CDR3 sequence: CAITSGQGKIYEQYF. The CDR3 DNA sequence: TGTGCCATCACCTCGGGACAGGGTAAAATCTACGAGCAGTACTTC.

This clone appeared a few times. The chain employs TRBV27 and TRBJ1-1; the D is unclear. There are 13 residues in the CDR3. Per the germline V gene, CDR1 is MNHEY and CDR2 is SMNVEV (reference sequence). V lost 9 bases, J lost 2 bases, and 13 bases lay in between. CDR3: CASQAARNTEAFF. CDR3 nucleotides: TGTGCCAGTCAGGCGGCCAGAAACACTGAAGCTTTCTTT.

This chain joins TRBV9 and TRBJ1-2, with D perhaps TRBD1 (6 bases). Germline CDR1 and CDR2: SGDLS and YYNGEE. The CDR3 consists of 14 residues. V was trimmed by 3 bases and J by 4 bases, leaving 13 bases between them. The CDR3 coding sequence is TGTGCCAGCAGCGGTCCGGGGGGGCTCTATGGCTACACCTTC. This codes for CASSGPGGLYGYTF.

Concerning this clone itself: Different DNA sequences within this sample yield the same CDR3. The V call is TRBV28, the J call TRBJ1-1; D is ambiguous. V was pared by 6 bases and J by 1 base, with 9 bases between. The germline CDR1 and CDR2 sequences are MDHEN and SYDVKM. This CDR3 has 13 residues. In DNA form, the CDR3 reads TGTGCCAGCAGACGAGGGCAGAACACTGAAGCTTTCTTT. Its protein product is CASRRGQNTEAFF.

The V call is TRBV28, the J call TRBJ2-7; TRBD1 agrees at 12 bases. Germline V CDR1 and CDR2: MDHEN, SYDVKM. The trim removed 2 bases at V and 5 bases at J, leaving 7 bases unmatched. The CDR3 spans 16 residues. The CDR3 here is CASSLSGGTGGHEQYF. CDR3 nucleotide sequence: TGTGCCAGCAGTTTAAGCGGTGGGACAGGGGGCCACGAGCAGTACTTC.

A remark on this clone: At the DNA level, this CDR3 is encoded by other sequences in the same sample as well. The V and J genes are TRBV5-1 and TRBJ2-7, with TRBD2 as a possible D gene (5 bases). This CDR3 spans 14 amino acids. V was pared by 1 base and J by 4 bases, with 12 bases between. CDR1 SGHRS and CDR2 YFSETQ come from the germline V gene. CDR3 sequence reads: CASSLSGAAYEQYF. The CDR3 DNA is TGCGCCAGCAGCTTGAGCGGAGCGGCATACGAGCAGTACTTC.

V and J are TRBV7-6 and TRBJ2-5, with TRBD2 matching over 9 bases. With V trimmed by 4 bases and J by 2 bases, 5 bases remained unmatched. Germline CDR1 reads SGHVS; CDR2 reads FNYEAQ. This CDR3 region has 15 residues. CDR3 amino acids: CASSSAGGPQETQYF. CDR3 bases: TGTGCCAGCAGCTCGGCGGGAGGGCCGCAAGAGACCCAGTACTTC. The full variable domain, rest sourced from reference TRBV7-6 and TRBJ2-5, is GAGVSQSPRYKVTKRGQDVALRCDPISGHVSLYWYRQALGQGPEFLTYFNYEAQQDKSGLPNDRFSAERPEGSISTLTIQRTEQRDSAMYRCASSSAGGPQETQYFGPGTRLLVL.

The chain couples TRBV6-1 to TRBJ1-2, with 7 bases matching TRBD1. The CDR3 spans 12 residues. The V and J ends lost 6 bases and 8 bases, in that order; junction bases with no gene match: 6. The germline V gene has CDR1 MNHNS and CDR2 SASEGT. CDR3 loop: CASRETGNGYTF. The CDR3 nucleotides read TGTGCCAGCAGAGAGACAGGGAACGGCTACACCTTC.

The V gene is TRBV18, the J gene TRBJ1-2, with 8 bases identical to TRBD1. V was pared by 4 bases and J by 6 bases, with 4 bases of the junction left unmatched. Germline V gives CDR1 KGHSH, CDR2 LQKENI. The CDR3 covers 13 residues. The CDR3 here is CASSRDRSDGYTF. The DNA of the CDR3 is TGTGCCAGCTCACGGGACAGGTCGGATGGCTACACCTTC. Variable domain in full (rest from reference TRBV18 and TRBJ1-2): NAGVMQNPRHLVRRRGQEARLRCSPMKGHSHVYWYRQLPEEGLKFMVYLQKENIIDESGMPKERFSAEFPKEGPSILRIQQVVRGDSAAYFCASSRDRSDGYTFGSGTRLTVV.

For this clone: The sample has other DNA sequences that encode this CDR3 too. The chain employs TRBV5-4 and TRBJ2-5; D remains ambiguous. V was trimmed by 0 bases and J by 4 bases, leaving 7 bases between them. CDR3 length: 13 residues. Germline V CDR1 and CDR2: SGHNT, YYREEE (reference sequence). The CDR3 loop reads CASSLEARETQYF. As DNA, the CDR3 is TGTGCCAGCAGCTTGGAAGCGCGAGAGACCCAGTACTTC.

The chain recombines TRBV27 with TRBJ2-7; D gene ambiguous. CDR1 and CDR2 (germline): MNHEY, SMNVEV (reference sequence). The V end lost 6 bases, the J end lost 0 bases, and 18 bases lay between the germline ends. This CDR3 is 16 amino acids long. The CDR3 DNA follows: TGTGCCAGCAGCCACCCCTCCGCAGGAAGCTCCTACGAGCAGTACTTC. Translation gives CASSHPSAGSSYEQYF.

V usage is TRBV7-3 and J usage is TRBJ1-2; D is possibly TRBD1 (5 bases). The length of the CDR3 is 12 residues. V gave up 4 bases and J gave up 4 bases, with 7 bases separating them. CDR1 and CDR2 from the germline V gene are SGHTA and FQGTGA. The CDR3 nucleotides read TGTGCCAGCAGCTCAGGGACCTATGGCTACACCTTC. Its protein product is CASSSGTYGYTF.

The CDR3 sequence: CASSPRGSGRVDEQFF. The CDR3 nucleotides are TGCGCCAGCAGCCCGCGCGGTAGCGGGAGGGTGGATGAGCAGTTCTTC. The chain joins TRBV5-1 to TRBJ2-1, with 11 positions matching TRBD2. The CDR3 has 16 residues. V trimming: 4 bases; J trimming: 8 bases; junction bases outside the gene matches: 11. Germline CDR1 and CDR2: SGHRS and YFSETQ.